These 16 T cell receptor beta chains were all obtained from the same sample, sequenced in a study of blood T cell repertoires in COVID-19. Generated by immunoSEQ multiplex PCR, the TCRdb table keeps only in-frame clones and is missing some. The data show 200,000 to 250,000 clones, more than 80% seen once. What was sequenced was peripheral blood. The receptors stem from a woman of 80 years or more with acute or convalescent COVID-19.

The genes are TRBV9 and TRBJ2-2; the match to TRBD2 covers 9 bases. This CDR3 comprises 18 residues. The germline gives CDR1 SGDLS, CDR2 YYNGEE. Losses at the gene ends were 2 bases for V and 1 base for J; bases not matched to a gene: 9. CDR3 sequence reads: CASSVGLAGMGNTGELFF. The CDR3 bases are TGTGCCAGCAGCGTCGGTCTAGCGGGGATGGGGAACACCGGGGAGCTGTTTTTT. The full variable domain, its missing parts supplied by reference TRBV9 and TRBJ2-2, is DSGVTQTPKHLITATGQRVTLRCSPRSGDLSVYWYQQSLDQGLQFLIQYYNGEERAKGNILERFSAQQFPDLHSELNLSSLELGDSALYFCASSVGLAGMGNTGELFFGEGSRLTVL.

This clone was found a few times. The rearrangement uses TRBV5-5 and TRBJ2-1; 14 bases are a match to TRBD2. V shed 4 bases, J shed 9 bases, and the junction held 12 bases outside the gene matches. Looked up from germline, CDR1 is SGHKS and CDR2 is YYEKEE (reference sequence). The CDR3 has 17 residues. The CDR3 DNA is TGTGCCAGCAGCCTAGGACTAGCGGGAGGATATCTCGGTGAGCAGTTCTTC. Amino acid sequence: CASSLGLAGGYLGEQFF.

This clone was picked up one time. This rearrangement joins TRBV6-5 to TRBJ2-1; 12 bases are a match to TRBD2. The germline CDR1 and CDR2 sequences are MNHEY and SVGAGI. Unmatched junction bases numbered 5, after V lost 6 bases and J lost 8 bases. The CDR3 loop spans 14 amino acids. CDR3: CASRASGGAHEQFF. CDR3 in DNA: TGTGCCAGCAGGGCTAGCGGGGGGGCCCATGAGCAGTTCTTC.

The chain is built from TRBV18 and TRBJ2-7; D is possibly TRBD2 (5 bases). Trimming took 2 bases from V and 3 from J, leaving 11 bases between them. Germline-derived CDR1 and CDR2 are KGHSH and LQKENI. CDR3 length: 14 amino acids. The chain's CDR3 is CASSPSHGGYEQYF. CDR3 coding DNA: TGTGCCAGCTCACCAAGCCACGGAGGCTACGAGCAGTACTTC. Together with reference TRBV18 and TRBJ2-7, the CDR3 gives the full variable domain: NAGVMQNPRHLVRRRGQEARLRCSPMKGHSHVYWYRQLPEEGLKFMVYLQKENIIDESGMPKERFSAEFPKEGPSILRIQQVVRGDSAAYFCASSPSHGGYEQYFGPGTRLTVT.

The chain recombines TRBV28 with TRBJ1-2, with unresolved D. The germline V gene has CDR1 MDHEN and CDR2 SYDVKM. The CDR3 runs 13 residues. Trimming stripped 2 bases from V and 1 base from J, with 5 bases between. CDR3 in amino acids: CASSLPNNYGYTF. CDR3 nucleotides: TGTGCCAGCAGTTTACCCAATAACTATGGCTACACCTTC.

The CDR3 loop reads CASSLGAGTANTEAFF. CDR3 bases: TGTGCCAGCAGCTTAGGGGCCGGGACAGCTAACACTGAAGCTTTCTTT. This chain uses TRBV7-9 with TRBJ1-1, with 7 positions matching TRBD1. This CDR3 contains 16 residues. V was pared by 1 base and J by 2 bases, with 7 bases of the junction left unmatched. Germline V gives CDR1 SEHNR, CDR2 FQNEAQ (reference sequence).

The chain couples TRBV7-2 to TRBJ1-2; tentative D call: TRBD1 (5 bases). Trimming stripped 4 bases from V and 3 bases from J, with 15 bases between. The CDR3 contains 15 residues. The germline V gene has CDR1 SGHTA and CDR2 FQGNSA. DNA for the CDR3: TGTGCCAGCAGCTCTTTTCAGGGATCCGACTATGGCTACACCTTC. Translating gives CASSSFQGSDYGYTF.

This sequence joins TRBV11-3 and TRBJ2-3; no definite D call. The V end lost 0 bases, the J end lost 5 bases, and 12 bases lay between the germline ends. The length of the CDR3 is 15 residues. Germline CDR1 is SGHNT and CDR2 is YENEEA. Written as DNA, the CDR3 is TGTGCCAGCAGCTTAGACGGGTTAAAAGGAGATACGCAGTATTTT. This gives the protein CASSLDGLKGDTQYF.

The chain combines TRBV7-6 with TRBJ2-5, with 16 positions matching TRBD2. There are 18 residues in the CDR3. V trimming: 2 bases; J trimming: 5 bases; junction bases outside the gene matches: 8. Germline CDR1 is SGHVS and CDR2 is FNYEAQ. In DNA form, the CDR3 reads TGTGCCAGCAGCTTAAGCCCGGGACTAGCGGGGGGGCAGGAGACCCAGTACTTC. This encodes CASSLSPGLAGGQETQYF.

This clone was recorded a few times. The V and J genes are TRBV5-6 and TRBJ2-5; 7 bases line up with TRBD1. The CDR3 runs to 13 residues. The germline CDR1 and CDR2 sequences are SGHDT and YYEEEE. The V gene end was trimmed by 4 bases and the J gene end by 4 bases; junction bases not matched to a gene: 4. Written as DNA, the CDR3 is TGTGCCAGCAGCCCACACAGGGGAGAGACCCAGTACTTC. Amino acid sequence: CASSPHRGETQYF.

The chain uses TRBV7-3 and TRBJ2-3, with TRBD2 matching 8 bases. CDR1 and CDR2 (germline): SGHTA, FQGTGA. V was pared by 2 bases and J by 6 bases, with 7 bases of the junction left unmatched. This CDR3 spans 15 amino acids. The CDR3 DNA reads TGTGCCAGCAGCTTATTTGGCGGGAGGAGGGATACGCAGTATTTT. Amino acids: CASSLFGGRRDTQYF.

The genes are TRBV19 and TRBJ2-1, with 9 bases aligning to TRBD1. This CDR3 comprises 15 residues. V was clipped by 6 bases and J by 0 bases; unmatched bases: 3. Germline CDR1 LNHDA, CDR2 SQIVND (reference sequence). DNA for the CDR3: TGTGCCAGTAGCAAGGACAGGGGCTCCTACAATGAGCAGTTCTTC. Its translation is CASSKDRGSYNEQFF.

This chain uses TRBV28 with TRBJ2-1; a weak D match, TRBD2 (6 bases). V dropped 5 bases and J dropped 8 bases, with 19 bases sitting between them. The CDR3 is made up of 15 amino acids. Germline CDR1 reads MDHEN; CDR2 reads SYDVKM. CDR3 bases: TGTGCCAGCAGTCCAAGGCAGGGAGGCACGGATGAGCAGTTCTTC. Translation: CASSPRQGGTDEQFF.

This clone was picked up one time. CDR3 bases: TGTGCCACCAGCGCCCGGGACAGGGGAAAGTATGGGGCCAACGTCCTGACTTTC. It yields the protein CATSARDRGKYGANVLTF. V usage is TRBV15 and J usage is TRBJ2-6; 10 bases align to TRBD1. The CDR3 is 18 residues long. Germline values: CDR1 LNHNV, CDR2 YYDKDF (reference sequence). The junction had 10 bases not matched to a gene; V was cut back by 5 bases and J by 3 bases. Full variable domain (rest looked up from reference TRBV15 and TRBJ2-6): DAMVIQNPRYQVTQFGKPVTLSCSQTLNHNVMYWYQQKSSQAPKLLFHYYDKDFNNEADTPDNFQSRRPNTSFCFLDIRSPGLGDTAMYLCATSARDRGKYGANVLTFGAGSRLTVL.

The CDR3 loop is CASSLTPTTPGEDEQFF. Here the CDR3 DNA reads TGTGCCAGCAGCTTAACCCCGACCACCCCGGGAGAGGATGAGCAGTTCTTC. V usage is TRBV7-3 and J usage is TRBJ2-1, with D possibly being TRBD2 (6 bases). Germline loops: CDR1 SGHTA, CDR2 FQGTGA. Trimming left V 0 bases short and J 8 bases short, with 20 bases between. This CDR3 spans 17 amino acids. The variable domain in full, with the rest retrieved from reference TRBV7-3 and TRBJ2-1, is GAGVSQTPSNKVTEKGKYVELRCDPISGHTALYWYRQSLGQGPEFLIYFQGTGAADDSGLPNDRFFAVRPEGSVSTLKIQRTERGDSAVYLCASSLTPTTPGEDEQFFGPGTRLTVL.

CDR3 sequence: CAWSRTGLDTIYF. The CDR3 coding sequence is TGTGCCTGGAGCCGGACAGGGTTAGACACCATATATTTT. The chain couples TRBV30 to TRBJ1-3, with 8 bases that match TRBD1. Per the germline V gene, CDR1 is GTSNPN and CDR2 is SVGIG (reference sequence). The trim removed 3 bases at V and 8 bases at J, leaving 6 bases unmatched. This CDR3 has 13 residues.